Each of the 25 T cell receptor beta chains below was sequenced from the same sample in a study of graft-versus-host responses after intestinal transplantation. Profiled with immunoSEQ multiplex PCR; TCRdb holds only in-frame clones, not every one. The table shows 40,000 or so clones, with nearly 90% occurring only once. Material: PBMCs, obtained roughly 270 days after transplant. These receptors originate from a human patient who received an intestinal transplant, so some T cells may come from the graft donor.

The chain has TRBV6-1 and TRBJ2-1; 7 nucleotides agree with TRBD2. This CDR3 contains 16 residues. Trimming took 1 base from V and 1 from J; bases not matched to a gene: 4. Germline V lookup: CDR1 MNHNS, CDR2 SASEGT. This CDR3 reads CASSEEAGESYNEQFF. Written as DNA, the CDR3 is TGTGCCAGCAGTGAAGAGGCGGGGGAGTCCTACAATGAGCAGTTCTTC.

This clone was detected once. V is TRBV6-1 and J is TRBJ2-1; 11 bases agree with TRBD2. The CDR3 runs 15 residues. V shed 3 bases, J shed 7 bases, and the junction held 5 bases outside the gene matches. Per the germline V gene, CDR1 is MNHNS and CDR2 is SASEGT. DNA for the CDR3: TGTGCCAGCAGTGATTTTAGCGGGGGGGCAAATGAGCAGTTCTTC. It encodes CASSDFSGGANEQFF.

The chain couples TRBV6-6 to TRBJ1-5; 7 bases align to TRBD1. The CDR3 totals 14 residues. J was trimmed by 2 bases and V by 6 bases; bases with no gene match: 4. Per the germline V gene, CDR1 is MNHNY and CDR2 is SVGAGI (reference sequence). CDR3 DNA: TGTGCCAGCAGGCCAGGGGGGGGCAATCAGCCCCAGCATTTT. It codes for CASRPGGGNQPQHF.

This rearrangement joins TRBV4-1 to TRBJ1-1; the D gene is possibly TRBD1 (6 bases). Trimming left V 8 bases short and J 8 bases short, with 15 bases between. This CDR3 region has 12 residues. Germline values: CDR1 MGHRA, CDR2 YSYEKL. CDR3 bases: TGCGCCAGCGAGGGAATCGGGACAGAAGCTTTCTTT. Residues: CASEGIGTEAFF.

The chain uses TRBV5-6 and TRBJ2-1, with 8 bases matching TRBD2. V shed 0 bases and J 8 bases; nucleotides not matched to a gene: 7. This CDR3 is built from 15 residues. Germline CDR1 SGHDT, CDR2 YYEEEE. In DNA, the CDR3 is TGTGCCAGCAGCTTGGCCGGGGGGGCCGTCGATGAGCAGTTCTTC. Translated, it gives CASSLAGGAVDEQFF.

The V and J genes are TRBV27 and TRBJ2-1; D remains ambiguous. The CDR3 consists of 11 residues. V lost 4 bases and J lost 10, with 8 bases in between. Germline V gene data show CDR1 as MNHEY and CDR2 as SMNVEV (reference sequence). The CDR3 loop is CASSSFSEQFF. In DNA, the CDR3 is TGTGCCAGCAGTTCGTTCAGCGAGCAGTTCTTC.

The genes are TRBV6-5 and TRBJ1-2; D is unclear. Trimming removed 5 bases from V and 1 base from J, with 5 bases in between. The CDR3 spans 12 residues. Germline values: CDR1 MNHEY, CDR2 SVGAGI. The CDR3 coding sequence is TGTGCCAGCAGTGACAATAACTATGGCTACACCTTC. Encoded protein: CASSDNNYGYTF.

The chain combines TRBV6-1 with TRBJ2-3; D remains unclear. CDR1 and CDR2 (germline): MNHNS, SASEGT. This CDR3 contains 15 residues. V was cut by 7 bases and J by 0 bases, with 14 bases left in between. Written as DNA, the CDR3 is TGTGCCAGCAATAGGCAACCTTCTAGCACAGATACGCAGTATTTT. Translating it yields CASNRQPSSTDTQYF.

This clone was seen once. The V call is TRBV15, the J call TRBJ2-7, with 7 nucleotides matching TRBD2. Trimming at V came to 5 bases and at J to 0 bases, leaving 4 bases not matched to a gene. The CDR3 runs to 14 residues. Germline-derived CDR1 and CDR2 are LNHNV and YYDKDF (reference sequence). The CDR3 sequence is CATSGERGSYEQYF. CDR3 bases: TGTGCCACCAGCGGCGAGCGGGGCTCCTACGAGCAGTACTTC.

This clone appeared a single time. V and J are TRBV5-1 and TRBJ1-2, with D unresolved. Deletions cut 5 bases from V and 7 bases from J, with 12 bases between. This CDR3 spans 12 amino acids. Germline CDR1 SGHRS, CDR2 YFSETQ. The CDR3 region has the DNA TGCGCCAGCAGTTCTGACCTGGTTGGCTACACCTTC. The encoded protein is CASSSDLVGYTF.

CDR3: CASGTTGIGQPQHF. The CDR3 DNA reads TGTGCCAGCGGGACTACGGGTATAGGTCAGCCCCAGCATTTT. The chain couples TRBV6-5 to TRBJ1-5; perhaps TRBD1 as D (5 bases). The CDR3 covers 14 residues. Trimming left V 8 bases short and J 6 bases short, with 17 bases between. In germline, CDR1 is MNHEY, CDR2 SVGAGI.

V usage is TRBV10-3 and J usage is TRBJ2-1, with 12 positions matching TRBD2. The CDR3 has 15 residues. Germline loops: CDR1 ENHRY, CDR2 SYGVKD. V dropped 5 bases and J dropped 10; count of bases not matched to a gene: 9. The CDR3 DNA sequence: TGTGCCATCAGTCCTACTAGCGGGGGGTCCCGGGAGCAGTTCTTC. Protein sequence: CAISPTSGGSREQFF.

This clone was observed a few times. The rearrangement uses TRBV11-1 and TRBJ2-7, with D maybe TRBD1 (7 bases). The CDR3 covers 14 residues. Germline CDR1 and CDR2: SGHAT and FQDESV (reference sequence). V gave up 6 bases and J gave up 3 bases, with 15 bases separating them. This chain's CDR3 is CASRAGQSNYEQYF. The CDR3 bases are TGTGCCAGCAGGGCGGGACAGTCAAACTACGAGCAGTACTTC.

V usage is TRBV7-8 and J usage is TRBJ2-3; D unresolved. The CDR3 loop spans 15 amino acids. The V gene's germline CDR1 is SGHVS and CDR2 FQNEAQ. Trimming removed 0 bases at V and 1 base at J, with 8 bases between. Written as DNA, the CDR3 is TGTGCCAGCAGCTTAGCGTTTGGCGGCACAGATACGCAGTATTTT. Encoded protein: CASSLAFGGTDTQYF.

About this clone itself: One end of the junction fails to match germline, which may point to a read error. V and J are TRBV7-9 and TRBJ2-3, with D perhaps TRBD1 (5 bases). The CDR3 consists of 14 residues. The V gene's germline CDR1 is SEHNR and CDR2 FQNEAQ (reference sequence). DNA for the CDR3: TGTGCCGGCAGCTTAGTTCAGGGCACGGATACGCAGTATTTT. Translated: CAGSLVQGTDTQYF.

V usage is TRBV7-9 and J usage is TRBJ1-1; D is ambiguous. Germline V lookup: CDR1 SEHNR, CDR2 FQNEAQ (reference sequence). The germline V and J ends were trimmed by 2 bases and 0 bases, with 16 bases remaining between them. CDR3 size: 17 residues. The CDR3 loop is CASSLIRDIYMNTEAFF. CDR3 DNA sequence: TGTGCCAGCAGCTTAATTAGAGACATTTACATGAACACTGAAGCTTTCTTT. Full variable domain (rest looked up from reference TRBV7-9 and TRBJ1-1): DTGVSQNPRHKITKRGQNVTFRCDPISEHNRLYWYRQTLGQGPEFLTYFQNEAQLEKSRLLSDRFSAERPKGSFSTLEIQRTEQGDSAMYLCASSLIRDIYMNTEAFFGQGTRLTVV.

The gene calls are TRBV11-3 and TRBJ2-7; maybe TRBD2 (6 bases). In germline, CDR1 is SGHNT, CDR2 YENEEA. The V end was cut by 8 bases, the J end by 3 bases, with 14 bases between. The CDR3 contains 13 residues. This CDR3 reads CASSGTGDYEQYF. As DNA, the CDR3 is TGTGCCAGCTCCGGGACTGGAGACTACGAGCAGTACTTC.

The genes are TRBV19 and TRBJ2-7; D ambiguous. The CDR3 totals 13 residues. V was clipped by 0 bases and J by 6 bases, with 9 bases between them. Germline assignment: CDR1 LNHDA and CDR2 SQIVND (reference sequence). The CDR3 sequence: CASSIDRSTEQYF. DNA for the CDR3: TGTGCCAGTAGTATAGATCGGAGCACCGAGCAGTACTTC.

This chain links TRBV10-3 with TRBJ1-1; weak D call: TRBD1 (5 bases). Trimming shortened V by 1 base and J by 7 bases, and 16 bases separated the two germline ends. In germline, CDR1 is ENHRY, CDR2 SYGVKD. The CDR3 contains 15 residues. DNA for the CDR3: TGTGCCATCAGTGAGTTGGGAACGGGGCCCAGTGAAGCTTTCTTT. Its protein product is CAISELGTGPSEAFF.

The gene calls are TRBV5-4 and TRBJ2-5; tentative D call: TRBD1 (7 bases). In germline, CDR1 is SGHNT, CDR2 YYREEE (reference sequence). This CDR3 contains 15 residues. With 4 bases removed from V and 9 bases from J, the gap between germline ends came to 22 bases. The chain's CDR3 is CASSTRTGEREAQYF. The CDR3 nucleotides read TGTGCCAGCAGCACCAGAACAGGGGAGAGGGAGGCCCAGTACTTC.

The rearrangement links TRBV27 to TRBJ2-7; D is ambiguous. V was pared by 5 bases and J by 2 bases, with 10 bases between. This CDR3 spans 13 amino acids. Germline-derived CDR1 and CDR2 are MNHEY and SMNVEV (reference sequence). CDR3 region: CASSPAVAYEQYF. The DNA of the CDR3 is TGTGCCAGCAGTCCCGCGGTTGCCTACGAGCAGTACTTC.

This chain uses TRBV9 with TRBJ2-7; the D gene is possibly TRBD1 (6 bases). V lost 3 bases and J lost 1, with 14 bases in between. The CDR3 runs 15 residues. Germline values: CDR1 SGDLS, CDR2 YYNGEE. CDR3 loop: CASSATGLSSYEQYF. The CDR3, as DNA: TGTGCCAGCAGCGCGACAGGTCTTAGTTCCTACGAGCAGTACTTC.

The chain has TRBV7-9 and TRBJ2-7, with D possibly being TRBD2 (5 bases). V lost 9 bases and J lost 0, with 6 bases in between. CDR1 is SEHNR, CDR2 FQNEAQ, per germline (reference sequence). The length of the CDR3 is 11 residues. The CDR3 loop reads CASGLSYEQYF. CDR3 DNA sequence: TGTGCCAGTGGACTCTCCTACGAGCAGTACTTC. The whole variable domain, filled in from reference TRBV7-9 and TRBJ2-7, reads DTGVSQNPRHKITKRGQNVTFRCDPISEHNRLYWYRQTLGQGPEFLTYFQNEAQLEKSRLLSDRFSAERPKGSFSTLEIQRTEQGDSAMYLCASGLSYEQYFGPGTRLTVT.

The V gene is TRBV6-5, the J gene TRBJ1-3; D is uncertain. Germline V CDR1 and CDR2: MNHEY, SVGAGI. The V end was cut by 5 bases, the J end by 0 bases, with 8 bases between. CDR3 size: 14 residues. As DNA, the CDR3 is TGTGCCAGCAGTCCTTGGGGCTCTGGAAACACCATATATTTT. Residues: CASSPWGSGNTIYF.

The chain has TRBV4-1 and TRBJ2-3, with 7 positions matching TRBD2. The CDR3 is made up of 17 amino acids. The V gene end was trimmed by 2 bases and the J gene end by 8 bases; junction bases not matched to a gene: 16. The germline CDR1 and CDR2 sequences are MGHRA and YSYEKL. CDR3 residues: CASSQSVTSPTLGTQYF. The DNA for the CDR3 is TGCGCCAGCAGCCAATCTGTGACTAGCCCTACATTAGGTACGCAGTATTTT.